This T cell receptor beta chain is from a study of OX40 agonist ivuxolimab in advanced cancers. Across the study: Intravenous ivuxolimab at 0.01 to 10 mg/kg was given to patients every 2 weeks.

Measured with immunoSEQ multiplex PCR; TCRdb has only the in-frame clones, and not every one. The repertoire holds 14,000 to 15,000 clones, with roughly 89% as singletons. Points on this clone: The junction and the germline gene differ at one end; a read error may be behind it.

Systemic immunosuppression or autoimmune disease history was grounds to exclude patients. Collection of blood occurred at baseline, at cycle 4 day 1, and at cycle 7 day 1. The clonotype originates from an adult with an advanced solid tumor such as melanoma, head and neck, liver or kidney cancer. This specimen consisted of CD4+ or CD8+ T cells sorted from blood, obtained in a trial of the OX40 agonist ivuxolimab.

CDR3 protein: CASSLEASSYNEQFF. The CDR3 DNA reads as TGTGCCAGCAGCCTAGAGGCAAGCTCCTACAATGAGCAGTTCTTC. This chain uses TRBV11-3 with TRBJ2-1; D uncertain. Germline CDR1 and CDR2: SGHNT and YENEEA. This CDR3 is 15 amino acids long.